A selection of T cell receptor beta chains follows, all from one sample in a study of Ad26.COV2.S vaccination and SARS-CoV-2 variants. Generated by immunoSEQ multiplex PCR, the TCRdb table keeps only in-frame clones and is missing some. The sample shows hundreds of thousands of clones, roughly 87% of them seen only once. The sample in question was peripheral blood, obtained in a trial of Ad26.COV2.S vaccine versus placebo. These receptors all come from a person aged 18-65 years who received the Ad26.COV2.S COVID-19 vaccine or a placebo. Both conserved end residues are part of each CDR3. Fields, in order: D gene, V gene, clone size, J gene, CDR3 DNA, CDR3 protein. The D gene is left open where the match is weak. Some rows have no size entry. The others give once, few or many, or a class for an expanded clone.

NA,TRBV6-5,few,TRBJ1-5,TGTGCCAGCAGCTACGGGACAAATCAGCCCCAGCATTTT,CASSYGTNQPQHF
TRBD1,TRBV11-3,NA,TRBJ2-2,TGTGCCAGCAGCGGGACAGGGGGCGTTCTAGTCGGGGAGCTGTTTTTT,CASSGTGGVLVGELFF
TRBD1,TRBV6-2/TRBV6-3,NA,TRBJ2-5,TGTGCCAGCAGTTCCACGACAGGGGCCGCACGGGAGACCCAGTACTTC,CASSSTTGAARETQYF
NA,TRBV29-1,NA,TRBJ2-3,TGCAGCGTGGACACAGATACGCAGTATTTT,CSVDTDTQYF
NA,TRBV15,NA,TRBJ1-1,TGTGCCACCAGCAGAGATCGGCTCCCCTCGGAAGCTTTCTTT,CATSRDRLPSEAFF
NA,TRBV7-9,NA,TRBJ1-1,TGTGCCAGCAGGTCTCACGACGGGTTTGGAGGGACTGAAGCTTTCTTT,CASRSHDGFGGTEAFF
TRBD1,TRBV5-1,NA,TRBJ1-1,TGCGCCAGCAGCATTAGACAGGGAATAACTGAAGCTTTCTTT,CASSIRQGITEAFF
TRBD2,TRBV29-1,NA,TRBJ2-1,TGCAGCGTTGATCCACCGGGACTAGCGGGAGGAGGTGAGCAGTTCTTC,CSVDPPGLAGGGEQFF
NA,TRBV6-2/TRBV6-3,NA,TRBJ2-2,TGTGCCAGCAGTTACGGGCAGGCAACGAACACCGGGGAGCTGTTTTTT,CASSYGQATNTGELFF
NA,TRBV19,NA,TRBJ2-2,TGTGCCAGCAGTCCGTTGGTCGCCGGGGAGCTGTTTTTT,CASSPLVAGELFF
NA,TRBV18,NA,TRBJ1-2,TGTGCCAGCTCACCCGTTGCGGTTTTCTATGGCTACACCTTC,CASSPVAVFYGYTF
NA,TRBV6-4,NA,TRBJ2-2,TGTGCCAGCAGTGAACTACCAAGGAACACCGGGGAGCTGTTTTTT,CASSELPRNTGELFF
NA,TRBV5-1,NA,TRBJ2-2,TGCGCCAGCAGCACACAGGGCAGGGGCACCGGGGAGCTGTTTTTT,CASSTQGRGTGELFF
TRBD1,TRBV5-1,NA,TRBJ1-2,TGCGCCAGCAGCATCAGGACAGGGTTAAACTATGGCTACACCTTC,CASSIRTGLNYGYTF
NA,TRBV3-1/TRBV3-2,NA,TRBJ2-7,TGTGCCAGCAGCCAAGCTGTCGACGAGCAGTACTTC,CASSQAVDEQYF
NA,TRBV3-1/TRBV3-2,NA,TRBJ1-4,TGTGCCAGCAGCCAACAGGGTTCTGAAAAACTGTTTTTT,CASSQQGSEKLFF
TRBD2,TRBV30,NA,TRBJ2-5,TGTGCCTGGTCTCCGGGGGGGGTAGAGACCCAGTACTTC,CAWSPGGVETQYF
TRBD2,TRBV18,NA,TRBJ2-1,TGTGCCAGCTCACGCACTCTTCGAACTAGCGGGAGGGATGAGCAGTTCTTC,CASSRTLRTSGRDEQFF
NA,TRBV5-4,NA,TRBJ2-2,TGTGCCAGCAGCTTAGACCAATACACCGGGGAGCTGTTTTTT,CASSLDQYTGELFF
TRBD2,TRBV7-2,NA,TRBJ2-3,TGTGCCAGCAGCTTACTCACTAGCGGGAGAGATACGCAGTATTTT,CASSLLTSGRDTQYF
TRBD1,TRBV6-2/TRBV6-3,NA,TRBJ1-4,TGTGCCAGCAGTCCCAGGGGGCGAGGTGAAAAACTGTTTTTT,CASSPRGRGEKLFF
NA,TRBV28,NA,TRBJ1-2,TGTGCCAGCAGCTCGACAGGCCGCGCTAACTATGGCTACACCTTC,CASSSTGRANYGYTF
TRBD1,TRBV7-7,NA,TRBJ2-5,TGTGCTAGCAGCTTCCTACAGGGGGCGACCCAGTACTTC,CASSFLQGATQYF
TRBD1,TRBV25-1,NA,TRBJ2-7,TGTGCCAGCGCGCCGGGACAGGGGGTAGGGCAGTACTTC,CASAPGQGVGQYF
TRBD1,TRBV29-1,NA,TRBJ1-2,TGCAGCGTAACAGGGGTTACTAACTATGGCTACACCTTC,CSVTGVTNYGYTF
NA,TRBV4-3,NA,TRBJ1-5,TGCGCCAGCAGCCAAGTCGTTGGGGGCCCCTCGGGATATAGCAATCAGCCCCAGCATTTT,CASSQVVGGPSGYSNQPQHF
TRBD2,TRBV4-2,NA,TRBJ2-1,TGTGCCAGCAGCCAAGGAGGGTCTAGCGGGAGAAACTCTTACAATGAGCAGTTCTTC,CASSQGGSSGRNSYNEQFF
NA,TRBV5-1,NA,TRBJ1-4,TGCGCCAGCAGCCCACGGGCAGGGTTCGACGAACTGTTTTTT,CASSPRAGFDELFF
NA,TRBV6-5,NA,TRBJ1-2,TGTGCCAGCAGTCCTAACGTTATTTATGGCTACACCTTC,CASSPNVIYGYTF
NA,TRBV7-2,once,TRBJ2-3,TGTGCCAGCAGCTTATCCCCCGACTATGCGCAGTATTTT,CASSLSPDYAQYF
TRBD1,TRBV27,NA,TRBJ1-1,TGTGCCAGCAGTGAGGACAGGGGGGGAATTAACACTGAAGCTTTCTTT,CASSEDRGGINTEAFF
NA,TRBV6-5,NA,TRBJ1-6,TGTGCCAGCAGTTACTCGTGGGGCTCCTATAATTCACCCCTCCACTTT,CASSYSWGSYNSPLHF
NA,TRBV18,few,TRBJ2-7,TGTGCCAGCTCACCCGATATCGAATACGAGCAGTACTTC,CASSPDIEYEQYF
NA,TRBV19,NA,TRBJ1-6,TGTGCCAGTAGTATCGGGAAAGATTCACCCCTCCACTTT,CASSIGKDSPLHF
NA,TRBV4-3,NA,TRBJ2-7,TGCGCCAGCAGCCAAGATGGGCAATGGACAGAATCGAACGAGCAGTACTTC,CASSQDGQWTESNEQYF
NA,TRBV29-1,NA,TRBJ1-2,TGCAGCGTTGAGGACCAGGGGCCCCTGATTTTGGGTGGCTACACCTTC,CSVEDQGPLILGGYTF
NA,TRBV18,NA,TRBJ1-4,TGTGCCAGCTCACCAGGGGGATTAGTCACAACTAATGAAAAACTGTTTTTT,CASSPGGLVTTNEKLFF
TRBD1,TRBV3-1/TRBV3-2,NA,TRBJ1-1,TGTGCCAGCAGCCTAGGACAGGGGATGAACACTGAAGCTTTCTTT,CASSLGQGMNTEAFF
TRBD2,TRBV19,NA,TRBJ2-3,TGTGCCAGTACCCCTCGGTGGTTAGCGGGAGGGGGGGATACGCAGTATTTT,CASTPRWLAGGGDTQYF
NA,TRBV2,NA,TRBJ1-5,TGTGCCAGCAGTGATTCTCAGCCCCAGCATTTT,CASSDSQPQHF
TRBD2,TRBV6-5,NA,TRBJ2-1,TGTGCCAGCAGACGACTAGCGGGGGGGTACAATGAGCAGTTCTTC,CASRRLAGGYNEQFF
TRBD2,TRBV9,NA,TRBJ2-5,TGTGCCAGCAGCGTAGGCCCGGGAGGCCAGGAGACCCAGTACTTC,CASSVGPGGQETQYF
NA,TRBV27,NA,TRBJ2-5,TGTGCCAGCAGTCCATTGACCCGCTCTGCCCAAGAGACCCAGTACTTC,CASSPLTRSAQETQYF
NA,TRBV10-3,NA,TRBJ2-1,TGTGCCATCAGTGTTTTGGGGAGCTCCTACAATGAGCAGTTCTTC,CAISVLGSSYNEQFF
TRBD1,TRBV9,NA,TRBJ1-4,TGTGCCAGCAGCGTAGACAGGGGGCATAATGAAAAACTGTTTTTT,CASSVDRGHNEKLFF
NA,TRBV3-1/TRBV3-2,NA,TRBJ1-1,TGTGCCAGCAGCCAAGAGGGACAGAACACTGAAGCTTTCTTT,CASSQEGQNTEAFF
TRBD1,TRBV5-8,NA,TRBJ2-5,TGTGCCAGCAGCTGGGACAGCTCTAAGCGAGAGACCCAGTACTTC,CASSWDSSKRETQYF
TRBD1,TRBV6-4,many,TRBJ2-1,TGTGCCAGCAGTTCCGAGACAGGGGCTAGCAATGAGCAGTTCTTC,CASSSETGASNEQFF
NA,TRBV5-1,NA,TRBJ1-1,TGCGCCAGCAGCTTGGACAGCAGGAACACTGAAGCTTTCTTT,CASSLDSRNTEAFF
NA,TRBV7-9,NA,TRBJ1-6,TGTGCCAGCAGCCGCGACAGTACTGTACTACCCCTCCACTTT,CASSRDSTVLPLHF
TRBD2,TRBV29-1,NA,TRBJ2-1,TGCAGCGTTGGACCGGGACTACGCTACAATGAGCAGTTCTTC,CSVGPGLRYNEQFF
TRBD1,TRBV5-4,NA,TRBJ1-4,TGTGCCAGCAGCTCCTCGACAGGGTTAGAAAAACTGTTTTTT,CASSSSTGLEKLFF
TRBD2,TRBV7-9,NA,TRBJ2-3,TGTGCCAGCGGGGCCGGGACTAGGAGCACAGATACGCAGTATTTT,CASGAGTRSTDTQYF
TRBD1,TRBV7-2,once,TRBJ2-7,TGTGCCAGCAGCTCCGGGACAGGGCAAAGGGAGCAGTACTTC,CASSSGTGQREQYF
TRBD1,TRBV10-3,NA,TRBJ1-3,TGTGCCATCACTCCGGGACAGCGCTCTGGAAACACCATATATTTT,CAITPGQRSGNTIYF
NA,TRBV4-3,once,TRBJ2-3,TGCGCCAGCAGCCAAGACCCGGATGGCGGGACAGATACGCAGTATTTT,CASSQDPDGGTDTQYF
TRBD1,TRBV2,NA,TRBJ1-4,TGTGCCAGCAGTGTGGACAGGGGTTTTGAAAAACTGTTTTTT,CASSVDRGFEKLFF
NA,TRBV24-1,NA,TRBJ2-3,TGTGCCACCAGTCCAACTAATCATCCCACAGATACGCAGTATTTT,CATSPTNHPTDTQYF
NA,TRBV10-2,NA,TRBJ2-5,TGCGCCAGCACTCCCTACCGGGACTCTCAAGAGACCCAGTACTTC,CASTPYRDSQETQYF